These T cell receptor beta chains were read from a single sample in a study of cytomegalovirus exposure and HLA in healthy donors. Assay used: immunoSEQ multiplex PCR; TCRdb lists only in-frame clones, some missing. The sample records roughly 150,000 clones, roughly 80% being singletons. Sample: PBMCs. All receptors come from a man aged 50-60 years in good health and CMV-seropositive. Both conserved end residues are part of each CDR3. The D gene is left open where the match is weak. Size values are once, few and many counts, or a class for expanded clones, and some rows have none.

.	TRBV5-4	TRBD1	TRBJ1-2	CASSPIPTGVEGYTF	TGTGCCAGCAGCCCCATACCGACAGGGGTGGAAGGCTACACCTTC
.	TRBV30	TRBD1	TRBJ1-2	CAWSAGTDYGYTF	TGTGCCTGGAGCGCCGGGACAGACTATGGCTACACCTTC
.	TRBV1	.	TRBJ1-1	CTSSQPTGNYTEAFF	TGCACCAGCAGCCAACCCACAGGGAATTACACTGAAGCTTTCTTT
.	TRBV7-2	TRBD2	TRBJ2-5	CASSLEAGGQETQYF	TGTGCCAGCAGCTTAGAAGCGGGGGGTCAAGAGACCCAGTACTTC
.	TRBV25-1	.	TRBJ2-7	CASSERGVRGYEQYF	TGTGCCAGCAGTGAACGGGGGGTTAGGGGGTACGAGCAGTACTTC
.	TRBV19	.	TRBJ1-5	CASSQQEQPQHF	TGTGCCAGTAGTCAACAGGAGCAGCCCCAGCATTTT
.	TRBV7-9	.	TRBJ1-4	CASSLAGPTNEKLFF	TGTGCCAGCAGCTTAGCGGGGCCAACTAATGAAAAACTGTTTTTT
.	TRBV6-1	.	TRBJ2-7	CASSAGLFYEQYF	TGTGCCAGCAGTGCCGGACTATTCTACGAGCAGTACTTC
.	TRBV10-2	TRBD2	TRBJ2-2	CASSEPSGSRELFF	TGCGCCAGCAGTGAGCCTAGCGGGAGCCGGGAGCTGTTTTTT
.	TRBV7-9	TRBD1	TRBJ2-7	CASSVRDSSYEQYF	TGTGCCAGCAGCGTCCGGGACAGCTCCTACGAGCAGTACTTC
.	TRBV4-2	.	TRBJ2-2	CASSQVVSGSPGELFF	TGTGCCAGCAGCCAAGTCGTATCCGGGAGCCCCGGGGAGCTGTTTTTT
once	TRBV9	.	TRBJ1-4	CASSGTVDGEKLFF	TGTGCCAGCAGCGGTACAGTCGACGGTGAAAAACTGTTTTTT
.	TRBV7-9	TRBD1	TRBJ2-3	CASSLYPPQGSTDTQYF	TGTGCCAGCAGCTTATACCCACCACAGGGGAGCACAGATACGCAGTATTTT
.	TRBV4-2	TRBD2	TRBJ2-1	CASSQDRPPGLAGLSNEQFF	TGTGCCAGCAGCCAAGATCGGCCCCCTGGACTAGCGGGGTTGAGTAATGAGCAGTTCTTC
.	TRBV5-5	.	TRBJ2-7	CASRGDTSYEQYF	TGTGCCAGCAGAGGGGACACCTCCTACGAGCAGTACTTC
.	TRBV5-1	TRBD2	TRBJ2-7	CASSPGQGLGDEQYF	TGCGCCAGCAGCCCCGGGCAGGGACTAGGTGACGAGCAGTACTTC
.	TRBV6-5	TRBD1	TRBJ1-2	CASSYSTGGNYGYTF	TGTGCCAGCAGTTACTCGACAGGGGGCAACTATGGCTACACCTTC
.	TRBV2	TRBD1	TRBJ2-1	CASSESQGAYNEQFF	TGTGCCAGCAGTGAATCCCAGGGGGCGTACAATGAGCAGTTCTTC
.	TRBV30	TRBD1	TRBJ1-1	CAWREETGVAFF	TGTGCCTGGAGGGAAGAGACAGGGGTAGCTTTCTTT
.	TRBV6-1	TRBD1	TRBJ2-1	CASSQTGQGNEQFF	TGTGCCAGCAGTCAAACGGGACAGGGCAATGAGCAGTTCTTC
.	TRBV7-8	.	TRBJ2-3	CASSFGGGEADTQYF	TGTGCCAGCAGCTTCGGAGGGGGGGAGGCAGATACGCAGTATTTT
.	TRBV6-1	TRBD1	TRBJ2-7	CASSEKGQLYEQYF	TGTGCCAGCAGTGAGAAGGGACAGCTCTACGAGCAGTACTTC
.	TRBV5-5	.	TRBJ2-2	CASSPFPNTGELFF	TGTGCCAGCAGCCCCTTCCCGAACACCGGGGAGCTGTTTTTT
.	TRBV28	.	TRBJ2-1	CASIETGIGEQFF	TGTGCCAGCATTGAAACAGGGATCGGTGAGCAGTTCTTC
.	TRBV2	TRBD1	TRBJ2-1	CASRGTGHEQFF	TGTGCCAGCAGGGGGACAGGGCATGAGCAGTTCTTC
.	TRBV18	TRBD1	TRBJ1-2	CASSPSTGETGYTF	TGTGCCAGCTCACCAAGTACAGGGGAAACTGGCTACACCTTC
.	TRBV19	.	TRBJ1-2	CASSIGLPGNNYGYTF	TGTGCCAGTAGTATTGGCCTTCCGGGAAATAACTATGGCTACACCTTC
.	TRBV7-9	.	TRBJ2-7	CASSPGGTGYYEQYF	TGTGCCAGCAGCCCCGGGGGGACAGGCTACTACGAGCAGTACTTC
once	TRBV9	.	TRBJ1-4	CASSVGQVDEKLFF	TGTGCCAGCAGCGTAGGGCAAGTGGATGAAAAACTGTTTTTT
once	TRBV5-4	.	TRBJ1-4	CASSLLAPGANEKLFF	TGTGCCAGCAGCTTGTTGGCCCCAGGGGCTAATGAAAAACTGTTTTTT
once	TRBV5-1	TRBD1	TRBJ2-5	CASGPGTGQETQYF	TGCGCCAGCGGACCCGGGACAGGGCAAGAGACCCAGTACTTC
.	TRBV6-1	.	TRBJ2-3	CASSSGAVADTQYF	TGTGCCAGCAGTTCCGGAGCCGTAGCAGATACGCAGTATTTT
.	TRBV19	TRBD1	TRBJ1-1	CAGAGTGRNPSEAFF	TGTGCCGGGGCCGGGACAGGTCGTAATCCGTCTGAAGCTTTCTTT
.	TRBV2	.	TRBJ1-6	CASIFSRDSSSYNSPLHF	TGTGCCAGCATATTCTCCCGGGACTCGAGCTCCTATAATTCACCCCTCCACTTT
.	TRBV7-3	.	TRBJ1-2	CASSSEGYGYTF	TGTGCCAGCAGCTCCGAGGGATATGGCTACACCTTC
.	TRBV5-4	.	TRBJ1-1	CASSLQGFVMNTEAFF	TGTGCCAGCAGCTTACAGGGATTTGTCATGAACACTGAAGCTTTCTTT
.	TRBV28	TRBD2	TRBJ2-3	CASSLRSGGDTDTQYF	TGTGCCAGCAGTTTAAGGTCGGGGGGGGACACAGATACGCAGTATTTT
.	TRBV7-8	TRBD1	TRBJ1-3	CASSLLTHRGGNTIYF	TGTGCCAGCAGCTTACTAACGCACAGGGGTGGAAACACCATATATTTT
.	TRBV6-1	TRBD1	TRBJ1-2	CASSVTGQDYGYTF	TGTGCCAGCAGTGTAACTGGACAGGACTATGGCTACACCTTC
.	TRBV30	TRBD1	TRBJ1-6	CAWSSQGAGSPLHF	TGTGCCTGGAGTTCACAGGGGGCCGGTTCACCCCTCCACTTT
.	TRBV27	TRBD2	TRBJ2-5	CASSPGLARQETQYF	TGTGCCAGCAGTCCAGGACTAGCGAGGCAAGAGACCCAGTACTTC
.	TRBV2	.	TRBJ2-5	CASSGTGLDTETQYF	TGTGCCAGCAGTGGGACGGGGTTAGACACAGAGACCCAGTACTTC
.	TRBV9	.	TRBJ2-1	CASSVQGYNEQFF	TGTGCCAGCAGCGTCCAGGGTTACAATGAGCAGTTCTTC
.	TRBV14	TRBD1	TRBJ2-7	CASSQGTGPYEQYF	TGTGCCAGCAGCCAAGGGACAGGACCATACGAGCAGTACTTC
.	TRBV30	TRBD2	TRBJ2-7	CAWSALAGLYEQYF	TGTGCCTGGAGTGCTCTAGCGGGTCTTTACGAGCAGTACTTC
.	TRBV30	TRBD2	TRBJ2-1	CAWRVAGYNEQFF	TGTGCCTGGAGGGTAGCGGGATACAATGAGCAGTTCTTC